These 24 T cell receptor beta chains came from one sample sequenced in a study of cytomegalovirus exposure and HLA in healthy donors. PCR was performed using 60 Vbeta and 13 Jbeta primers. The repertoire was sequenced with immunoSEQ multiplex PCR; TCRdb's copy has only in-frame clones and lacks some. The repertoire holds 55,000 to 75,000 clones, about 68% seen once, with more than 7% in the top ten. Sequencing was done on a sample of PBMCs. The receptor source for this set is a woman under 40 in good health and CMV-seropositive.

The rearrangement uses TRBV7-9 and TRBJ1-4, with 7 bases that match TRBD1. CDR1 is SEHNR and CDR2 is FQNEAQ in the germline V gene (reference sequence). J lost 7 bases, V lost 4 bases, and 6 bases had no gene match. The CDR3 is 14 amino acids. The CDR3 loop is CASSYDRVGEKLFF. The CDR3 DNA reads TGTGCCAGCAGCTATGACAGGGTTGGTGAAAAACTGTTTTTT.

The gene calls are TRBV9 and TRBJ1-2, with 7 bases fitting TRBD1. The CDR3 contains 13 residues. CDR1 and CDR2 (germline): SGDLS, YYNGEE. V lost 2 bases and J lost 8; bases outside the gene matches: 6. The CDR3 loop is CASSVGQEGGYTF. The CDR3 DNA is TGTGCCAGCAGCGTCGGACAGGAAGGCGGCTACACCTTC.

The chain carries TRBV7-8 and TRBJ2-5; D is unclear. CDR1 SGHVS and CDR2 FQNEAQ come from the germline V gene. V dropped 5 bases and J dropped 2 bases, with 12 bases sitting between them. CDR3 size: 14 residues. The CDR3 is CASSVSGPQETQYF. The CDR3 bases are TGTGCCAGCAGCGTTTCGGGTCCTCAAGAGACCCAGTACTTC. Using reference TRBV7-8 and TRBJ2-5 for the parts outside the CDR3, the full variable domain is GAGVSQSPRYKVAKRGQDVALRCDPISGHVSLFWYQQALGQGPEFLTYFQNEAQLDKSGLPSDRFFAERPEGSVSTLKIQRTQQEDSAVYLCASSVSGPQETQYFGPGTRLLVL.

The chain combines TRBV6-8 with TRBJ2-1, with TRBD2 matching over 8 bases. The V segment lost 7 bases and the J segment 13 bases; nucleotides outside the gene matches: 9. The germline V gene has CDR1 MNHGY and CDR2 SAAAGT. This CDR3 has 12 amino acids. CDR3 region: CASIEAGVFQFF. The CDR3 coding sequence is TGTGCCAGCATCGAAGCGGGAGTGTTTCAGTTCTTC.

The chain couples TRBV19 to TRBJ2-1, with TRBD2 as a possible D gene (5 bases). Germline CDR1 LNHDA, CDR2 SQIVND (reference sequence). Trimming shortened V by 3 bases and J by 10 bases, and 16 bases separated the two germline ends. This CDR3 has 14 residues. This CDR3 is CASSIGASGGEQFF. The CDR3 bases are TGTGCCAGTAGTATCGGCGCGAGCGGTGGGGAGCAGTTCTTC.

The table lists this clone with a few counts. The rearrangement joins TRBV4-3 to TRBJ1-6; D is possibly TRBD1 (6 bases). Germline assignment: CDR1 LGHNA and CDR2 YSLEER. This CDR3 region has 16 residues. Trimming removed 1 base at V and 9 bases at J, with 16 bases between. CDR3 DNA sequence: TGCGCCAGCAGCCAAGGGGGGGGCGGGATAGGTTCACCCCTCCACTTT. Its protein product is CASSQGGGGIGSPLHF.

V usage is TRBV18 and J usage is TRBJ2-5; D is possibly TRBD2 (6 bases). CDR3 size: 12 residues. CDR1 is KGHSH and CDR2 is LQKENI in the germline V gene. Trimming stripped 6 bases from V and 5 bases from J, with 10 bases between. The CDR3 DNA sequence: TGTGCCAGCTCCCCTACTAGCGAGACCCAGTACTTC. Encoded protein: CASSPTSETQYF.

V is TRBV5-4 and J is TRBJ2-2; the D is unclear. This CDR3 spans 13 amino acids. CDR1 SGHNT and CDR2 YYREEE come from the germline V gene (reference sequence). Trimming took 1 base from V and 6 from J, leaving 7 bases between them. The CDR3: CASSLYPAGELFF. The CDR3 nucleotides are TGTGCCAGCAGCTTGTATCCAGCCGGGGAGCTGTTTTTT.

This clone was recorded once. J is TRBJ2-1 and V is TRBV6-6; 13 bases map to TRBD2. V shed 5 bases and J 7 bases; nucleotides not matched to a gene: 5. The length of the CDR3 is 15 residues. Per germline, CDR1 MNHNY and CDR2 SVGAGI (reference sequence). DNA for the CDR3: TGTGCCAGCAGTACGACTAGCGGGAGGATGAATGAGCAGTTCTTC. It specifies CASSTTSGRMNEQFF.

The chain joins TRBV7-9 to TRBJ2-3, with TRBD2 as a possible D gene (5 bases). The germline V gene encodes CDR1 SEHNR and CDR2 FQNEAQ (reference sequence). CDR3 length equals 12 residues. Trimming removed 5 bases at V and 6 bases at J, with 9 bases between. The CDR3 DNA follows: TGTGCCAGCAGCCCACGCGGGGATACGCAGTATTTT. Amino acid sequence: CASSPRGDTQYF.

DNA for the CDR3: TGTGCCAGCAGCTGGAAAGGGGGTGACAATCAGCCCCAGCATTTT. Protein: CASSWKGGDNQPQHF. This chain joins TRBV7-2 and TRBJ1-5; D is perhaps TRBD1 (6 bases). The CDR3 has 15 amino acids. Between the trimmed V and J ends, which lost 4 bases and 3 bases, there was a span of 13 bases. The germline V gene encodes CDR1 SGHTA and CDR2 FQGNSA.

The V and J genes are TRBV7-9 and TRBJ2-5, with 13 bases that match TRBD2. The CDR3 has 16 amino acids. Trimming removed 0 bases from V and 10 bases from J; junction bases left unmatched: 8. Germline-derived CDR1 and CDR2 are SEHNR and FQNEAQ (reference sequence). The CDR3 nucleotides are TGTGCCAGCAGCTTAGCGCGGACTAGCGGGAGTGGGGGCCAGTACTTC. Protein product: CASSLARTSGSGGQYF.

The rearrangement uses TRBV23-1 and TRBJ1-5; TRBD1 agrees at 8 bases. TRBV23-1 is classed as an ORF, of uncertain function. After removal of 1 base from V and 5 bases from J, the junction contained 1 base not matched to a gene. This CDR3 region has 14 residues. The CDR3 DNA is TGCGCCAGCAGTCAATTGACAGGGGATCAGCCCCAGCATTTT. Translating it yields CASSQLTGDQPQHF.

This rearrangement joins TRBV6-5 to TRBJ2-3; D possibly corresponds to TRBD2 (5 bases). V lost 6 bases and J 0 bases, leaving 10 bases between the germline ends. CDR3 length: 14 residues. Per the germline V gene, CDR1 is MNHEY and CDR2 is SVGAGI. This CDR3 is CASRRGSSTDTQYF. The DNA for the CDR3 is TGTGCCAGCAGACGCGGGTCTAGCACAGATACGCAGTATTTT.

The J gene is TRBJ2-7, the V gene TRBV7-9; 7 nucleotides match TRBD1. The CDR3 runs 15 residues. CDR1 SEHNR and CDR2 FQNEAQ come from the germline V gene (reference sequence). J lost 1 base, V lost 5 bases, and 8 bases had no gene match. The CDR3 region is CASSPTGTVSYEQYF. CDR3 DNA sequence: TGTGCCAGCAGCCCCACCGGGACAGTTTCCTACGAGCAGTACTTC. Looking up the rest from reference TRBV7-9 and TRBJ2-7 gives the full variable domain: DTGVSQNPRHKITKRGQNVTFRCDPISEHNRLYWYRQTLGQGPEFLTYFQNEAQLEKSRLLSDRFSAERPKGSFSTLEIQRTEQGDSAMYLCASSPTGTVSYEQYFGPGTRLTVT.

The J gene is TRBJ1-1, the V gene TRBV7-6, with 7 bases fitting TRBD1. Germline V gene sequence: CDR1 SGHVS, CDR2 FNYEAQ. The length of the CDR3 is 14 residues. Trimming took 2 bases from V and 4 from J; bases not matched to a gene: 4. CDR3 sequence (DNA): TGTGCCAGCAGCTTAAGGGCAGGGGGCACTGAAGCTTTCTTT. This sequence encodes CASSLRAGGTEAFF.

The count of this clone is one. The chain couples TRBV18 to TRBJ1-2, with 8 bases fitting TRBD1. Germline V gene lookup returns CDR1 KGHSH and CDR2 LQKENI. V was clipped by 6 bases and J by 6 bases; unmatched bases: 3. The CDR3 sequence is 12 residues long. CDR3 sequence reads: CASSQGADGYTF. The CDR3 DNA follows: TGTGCCAGCTCCCAGGGGGCGGATGGCTACACCTTC.

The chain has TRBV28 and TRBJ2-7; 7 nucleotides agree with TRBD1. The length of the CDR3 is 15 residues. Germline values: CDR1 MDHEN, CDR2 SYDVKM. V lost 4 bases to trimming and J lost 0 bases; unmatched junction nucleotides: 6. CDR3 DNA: TGTGCCAGCAGTTCCGGGACAGCTTTCTCCTACGAGCAGTACTTC. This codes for CASSSGTAFSYEQYF.

The chain's CDR3 is CASSFGGRQPQHF. CDR3 DNA sequence: TGTGCCAGCAGTTTTGGGGGGAGGCAGCCCCAGCATTTT. The chain uses TRBV27 and TRBJ1-5, with D possibly being TRBD1 (5 bases). Between the trimmed V and J ends, which lost 3 bases and 7 bases, there was a span of 10 bases. The CDR3 covers 13 residues. Germline CDR1 MNHEY, CDR2 SMNVEV (reference sequence).

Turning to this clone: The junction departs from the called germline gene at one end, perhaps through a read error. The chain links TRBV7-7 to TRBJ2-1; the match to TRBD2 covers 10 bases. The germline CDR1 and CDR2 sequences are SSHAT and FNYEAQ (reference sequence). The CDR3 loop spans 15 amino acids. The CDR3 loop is CASSPGLAPPNEQFF. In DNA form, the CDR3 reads TGTGCTAGCAGCCCGGGACTAGCGCCCCCCAATGAGCAGTTCTTC.

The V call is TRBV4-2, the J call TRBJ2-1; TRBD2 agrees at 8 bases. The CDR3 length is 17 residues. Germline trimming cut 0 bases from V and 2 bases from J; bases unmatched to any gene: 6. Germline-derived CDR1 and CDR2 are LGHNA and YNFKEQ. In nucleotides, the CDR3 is TGTGCCAGCAGCCAAGAAGTTGCCGGGAGGGCCTACAATGAGCAGTTCTTC. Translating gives CASSQEVAGRAYNEQFF.

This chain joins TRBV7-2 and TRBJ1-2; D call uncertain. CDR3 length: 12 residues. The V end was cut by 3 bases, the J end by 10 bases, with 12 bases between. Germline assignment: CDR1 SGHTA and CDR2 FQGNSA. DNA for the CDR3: TGTGCCAGCAGCTTTACTTTATCCTCCTACACCTTC. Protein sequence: CASSFTLSSYTF.

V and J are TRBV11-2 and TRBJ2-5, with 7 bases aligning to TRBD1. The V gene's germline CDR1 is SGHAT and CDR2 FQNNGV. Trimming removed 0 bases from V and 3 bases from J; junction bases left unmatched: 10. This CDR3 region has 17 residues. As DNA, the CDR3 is TGTGCCAGCAGCTTAGATCACGTTGACAGGGATAAAGAGACCCAGTACTTC. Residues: CASSLDHVDRDKETQYF.

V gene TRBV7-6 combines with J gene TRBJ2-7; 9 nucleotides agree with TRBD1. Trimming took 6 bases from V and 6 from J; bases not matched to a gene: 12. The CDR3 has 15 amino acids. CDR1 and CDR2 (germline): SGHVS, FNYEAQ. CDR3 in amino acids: CASSNEGQGRGEQYF. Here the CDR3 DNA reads TGTGCCAGCAGTAACGAGGGACAGGGAAGGGGCGAGCAGTACTTC.